This T cell receptor (beta chain) originates from a study of blood T cell repertoires in COVID-19. Study overall: Samples taken during acute and convalescent COVID-19 were collected in the United States, Italy and Spain.

The germline V gene encodes CDR1 SGHTS and CDR2 YDEGEE. The CDR3 contains 14 residues. V gave up 4 bases and J gave up 3 bases, with 11 bases separating them. Original processing methods: Amplification with reference gene primers provided the estimates of nucleated cell counts. Here immunoSEQ multiplex PCR was the method, and the copy in TCRdb shows in-frame clones only, minus some. The V and J calls and clone size were taken over from that table, and D and trimming were inferred from the DNA. The table includes 90,000 to 100,000 clones, 70% to 90% detected once. This clonotype originated in a human donor in a cohort sampled during active COVID-19. The rearrangement links TRBV5-8 to TRBJ1-5; perhaps TRBD1 as D (5 bases). The material sequenced was peripheral blood. The CDR3 protein is CASSGGWDNQPQHF. The DNA for the CDR3 is TGTGCCAGCAGCGGGGGGTGGGACAATCAGCCCCAGCATTTT.